This T cell receptor (beta chain) was obtained from a study of T-cell reconstitution after alpha-beta-depleted transplantation in children. Study-wide points: Newly produced T cells mostly provided counts and TCRbeta diversity after one year, as hyperexpanded clones declined. It was surviving recipient T cells and thymic progenitors that gave some patients high TCRbeta diversity at day 60.

The TCRbeta library incorporated unique molecular identifiers. TCRdb reprocessed the PCR reads with MiXCR, giving one entry per CDR3 protein. The sample yields hundreds of thousands of distinct CDR3 sequences, over 10% seen once. CDR1 MDHEN and CDR2 SYDVKM come from the germline V gene. Trimming shortened V by 6 bases and J by 0 bases, and 12 bases separated the two germline ends. The CDR3 sequence is 14 residues long. In this sample, this clonotype turned up many times. Antigen unknown. The source material was PBMCs, mostly from graft donor cells, sampled 360 days after TCRalphabeta/CD19-depleted stem cell transplant. The rearrangement links TRBV28 to TRBJ2-7; D might be TRBD2 (6 bases). The clonotype originates from a male patient younger than 18 who had a stem cell transplant for acute myeloid leukemia, so the T cells may come from the graft donor. The CDR3 DNA is TGTGCCAGCAGGTTGGGACTTGCCTCCTACGAGCAGTACTTC. Its protein is CASRLGLASYEQYF.